The rows below give T cell receptor beta chains drawn from one sample of a study of blood T cell repertoires in COVID-19. The data were produced by immunoSEQ multiplex PCR, yet TCRdb's version contains in-frame clones alone and is incomplete. The top ten clones hold about 11% of a sample with roughly 180,000 clones, approximately 80% of them seen once. The sample taken for sequencing was peripheral blood. Receptors originate from a woman aged 40-49 years with COVID-19, enrolled during active disease. Each CDR3 is given with its conserved first and last residue. A D gene is named only where the DNA matches it firmly. A clone size is listed for some rows: how often the clone was seen (once, few, many), or a class if it is expanded.

TRBV5-8,TRBD1,.,TRBJ2-7,14,CASSRQGGGYEQYF,TGTGCCAGCAGCCGACAGGGGGGAGGCTACGAGCAGTACTTC
TRBV4-2,TRBD1,.,TRBJ1-1,16,CASSQVGTGVGTEAFF,TGTGCCAGCAGCCAAGTGGGGACAGGGGTAGGCACTGAAGCTTTCTTT
TRBV29-1,.,.,TRBJ1-4,9,CSVYPPGIF,TGCAGCGTTTATCCACCAGGGATTTTT
TRBV28,.,.,TRBJ1-5,16,CASSLMTANLNQPQHF,TGTGCCAGCAGTTTAATGACAGCTAATCTTAATCAGCCCCAGCATTTT
TRBV6-5,.,once,TRBJ1-2,14,CASSYDIANYGYTF,TGTGCCAGCAGTTACGACATAGCTAACTATGGCTACACCTTC
TRBV7-6,TRBD2,.,TRBJ2-5,17,CASSLGLAGGGQETQYF,TGTGCCAGCAGCTTAGGCTTAGCGGGGGGAGGCCAAGAGACCCAGTACTTC
TRBV29-1,TRBD2,few,TRBJ2-3,14,CSVPVPGLGRAQYF,TGCAGCGTCCCAGTACCCGGGCTGGGGAGGGCGCAGTATTTT
TRBV3-1/TRBV3-2,.,.,TRBJ1-4,15,CASSPRRGTNEKLFF,TGTGCCAGCAGCCCGAGACGGGGAACTAATGAAAAACTGTTTTTT
TRBV5-4,.,.,TRBJ1-4,15,CASSSPGAIGEKLFF,TGTGCCAGCAGTTCCCCAGGGGCTATCGGGGAAAAACTGTTTTTT
TRBV14,.,.,TRBJ1-4,15,CASSQGSVFGEKLFF,TGTGCCAGCAGCCAAGGTTCGGTTTTCGGTGAAAAACTGTTTTTT
TRBV2,.,.,TRBJ2-7,14,CASSAAPGSYEQYF,TGTGCCAGCAGTGCAGCACCAGGGTCATACGAGCAGTACTTC
TRBV19,.,.,TRBJ2-3,15,CASSIRDKSTDTQYF,TGTGCCAGTAGTATTAGGGACAAGAGCACAGATACGCAGTATTTT
TRBV11-2,.,.,TRBJ2-5,14,CASRWAGAQETQYF,TGTGCCAGCAGATGGGCGGGGGCTCAAGAGACCCAGTACTTC
TRBV30,TRBD2,once,TRBJ2-3,15,CAWTRGAGITDTQYF,TGTGCCTGGACGCGGGGGGCGGGAATCACAGATACGCAGTATTTT
TRBV6-5,.,.,TRBJ1-1,13,CASRLRSNTEAFF,TGTGCCAGCAGGCTTAGATCGAACACTGAAGCTTTCTTT
TRBV10-3,.,.,TRBJ2-1,15,CAISDSTSRSDEQFF,TGTGCCATCAGTGACAGTACTAGCAGGAGTGATGAGCAGTTCTTC
TRBV7-2,.,once,TRBJ1-2,13,CASRGGGVYGYTF,TGTGCCAGCAGAGGTGGGGGGGTCTATGGCTACACCTTC
TRBV4-1,TRBD1,once,TRBJ2-2,14,CASSPGQGTEELFF,TGCGCCAGCAGCCCGGGACAGGGGACCGAGGAGCTGTTTTTT
TRBV5-1,.,.,TRBJ1-4,16,CASSLSSRTPEEKLFF,TGCGCCAGCAGCTTAAGCTCACGGACTCCCGAGGAAAAACTGTTTTTT
TRBV14,.,.,TRBJ2-4,14,CASSQTGTPNIQYF,TGTGCCAGCAGCCAAACCGGGACACCGAACATTCAGTACTTC
TRBV5-1,.,.,TRBJ2-7,15,CASSLILGRPYEQYF,TGCGCCAGCAGCTTAATTCTAGGTCGACCCTACGAGCAGTACTTC
TRBV7-2,TRBD1,once,TRBJ1-2,16,CASSQRDRDFYDGYTF,TGTGCCAGCAGCCAGCGGGACAGGGATTTTTACGATGGCTACACCTTC
TRBV7-2,TRBD2,.,TRBJ2-3,17,CASSSGTSLWITDTQYF,TGTGCCAGCAGCTCGGGGACTAGTTTGTGGATTACAGATACGCAGTATTTT
TRBV11-3,.,.,TRBJ2-2,18,CASSPNLLRNKVTGELFF,TGTGCCAGCAGCCCCAACCTCCTGCGGAACAAGGTGACCGGGGAGCTGTTTTTT
TRBV5-4,TRBD1,.,TRBJ1-3,14,CASSTGQGSDTIYF,TGTGCCAGCAGCACCGGACAGGGGAGCGACACCATATATTTT
TRBV6-5,.,many,TRBJ1-1,13,CASRMTMNTEAFF,TGTGCCAGCAGGATGACAATGAACACTGAAGCTTTCTTT
TRBV4-3,TRBD2,.,TRBJ2-3,14,CASSPRGGTDTQYF,TGCGCCAGCAGCCCGCGGGGGGGAACAGATACGCAGTATTTT
TRBV28,.,.,TRBJ1-1,10,CASKRGEAFF,TGTGCCAGCAAACGGGGTGAAGCTTTCTTT
TRBV18,TRBD1,.,TRBJ2-2,16,CASSPQQGRGTGELFF,TGTGCCAGCTCACCCCAACAGGGGCGCGGCACCGGGGAGCTGTTTTTT
TRBV3-1/TRBV3-2,.,.,TRBJ2-5,14,CASSQVSVQETQYF,TGTGCCAGCAGCCAAGTGAGCGTCCAAGAGACCCAGTACTTC
TRBV7-9,.,.,TRBJ2-2,12,CASSLGHRELFF,TGTGCCAGCAGCTTAGGGCACAGGGAGCTGTTTTTT
TRBV7-8,.,many,TRBJ2-1,17,CASSFGYRGSSYNEQFF,TGTGCCAGCAGCTTTGGCTATCGGGGGAGCTCCTACAATGAGCAGTTCTTC
TRBV2,.,.,TRBJ2-5,13,CASATRQQETQYF,TGTGCCAGCGCGACTAGACAGCAAGAGACCCAGTACTTC
TRBV5-6,TRBD1,.,TRBJ1-1,17,CASSLGALGQMNTEAFF,TGTGCCAGCAGCTTGGGGGCATTGGGACAGATGAACACTGAAGCTTTCTTT
TRBV5-5,.,.,TRBJ2-4,16,CASTPLADPAKNIQYF,TGTGCCAGCACCCCCCTTGCGGATCCAGCCAAAAACATTCAGTACTTC
TRBV10-3,.,.,TRBJ2-5,13,CAISERPGETQYF,TGTGCCATCAGTGAGCGCCCGGGGGAGACCCAGTACTTC
TRBV9,.,.,TRBJ2-1,13,CASSATSYNEQFF,TGTGCCAGCAGCGCTACTAGCTACAATGAGCAGTTCTTC
TRBV19,TRBD1,.,TRBJ2-7,13,CASTDRGLNEQYF,TGTGCCAGTACTGACAGGGGTCTGAACGAGCAGTACTTC
TRBV15,.,.,TRBJ2-1,19,CATSRDRTLRRGGENEQFF,TGTGCCACCAGCAGAGATCGAACCTTGCGTAGGGGTGGAGAAAATGAGCAGTTCTTC
TRBV15,.,few,TRBJ1-5,14,CATSREGGEWPQHF,TGTGCCACCAGCAGAGAGGGAGGGGAATGGCCCCAGCATTTT
TRBV15,.,.,TRBJ1-2,12,CATSRDEGGYTF,TGTGCCACCAGCAGAGATGAGGGAGGCTACACCTTC
TRBV28,TRBD1,.,TRBJ1-2,13,CASSLTGFVGYTF,TGTGCCAGCAGTTTGACAGGGTTCGTTGGCTACACCTTC
TRBV9,TRBD2,many,TRBJ2-1,13,CASSGTSVYEQFF,TGTGCCAGCAGCGGCACTAGCGTTTATGAGCAGTTCTTC
TRBV5-5,.,.,TRBJ2-7,15,CASSTGLGLSYEQYF,TGTGCCAGCAGCACCGGCCTGGGGCTCTCCTACGAGCAGTACTTC
TRBV5-4,.,.,TRBJ2-5,13,CASGLGTRETQYF,TGTGCCAGCGGATTGGGGACACGGGAGACCCAGTACTTC